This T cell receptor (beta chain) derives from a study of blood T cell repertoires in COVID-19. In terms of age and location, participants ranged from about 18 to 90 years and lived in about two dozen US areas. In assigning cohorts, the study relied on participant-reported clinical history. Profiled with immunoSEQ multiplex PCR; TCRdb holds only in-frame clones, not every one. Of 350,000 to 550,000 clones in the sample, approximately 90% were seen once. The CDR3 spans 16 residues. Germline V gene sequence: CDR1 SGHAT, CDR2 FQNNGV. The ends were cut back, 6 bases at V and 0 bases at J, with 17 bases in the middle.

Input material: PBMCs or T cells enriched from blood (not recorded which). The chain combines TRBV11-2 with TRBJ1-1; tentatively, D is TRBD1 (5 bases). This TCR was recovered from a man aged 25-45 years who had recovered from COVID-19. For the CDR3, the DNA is TGTGCCAGCAGTTTTACCAGGGTCGGGTTGAACACTGAAGCTTTCTTT. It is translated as CASSFTRVGLNTEAFF.